This passage covers 28 T cell receptor beta chains from one sample sequenced in a study of identical twins. TCRdb re-derived calls from the 5' RACE reads in MiXCR, one entry per CDR3 protein. This sample carries 690,000 or so distinct CDR3 sequences, more than 6.5% of them seen once, and the ten largest clones take 0.8% to 1%. This sample was shared with a second study, whose subject was yellow fever vaccine responses in identical twins.

Sequences were obtained from PBMCs. The receptors originated from a woman under 30 in good health.

This clonotype was recorded at least ten times. This sequence joins TRBV11-2 and TRBJ2-5; tentative D call: TRBD2 (6 bases). The germline V gene encodes CDR1 SGHAT and CDR2 FQNNGV. CDR3 length equals 12 residues. Between the trimmed V and J ends, which lost 0 bases and 13 bases, there was a span of 12 bases. The CDR3 loop is CASSLDGGPVYF. The CDR3 DNA is TGTGCCAGCAGCTTAGACGGGGGTCCGGTGTACTTC.

Turning to this clonotype: One base away lies a much larger clone, so this may be a sequencing read error. This chain uses TRBV6-2 or TRBV6-3 with TRBJ2-1; D call uncertain. Germline V gene sequence: CDR1 MNHEY, CDR2 SVGEGT. The CDR3 spans 12 residues. The CDR3 sequence is CAGSYAENEQFF. The CDR3 DNA reads TGTGCCGGCAGTTACGCAGAAAATGAGCAGTTCTTC.

This clonotype was counted ten times or more. This sequence joins TRBV5-6 and TRBJ2-5; D may correspond to TRBD1 or TRBD2 (5 bases each). Germline CDR1 SGHDT, CDR2 YYEEEE. CDR3 size: 14 residues. V was shortened by 0 bases and J by 2 bases, with 8 bases between the two germline ends. The CDR3 DNA reads as TGTGCCAGCAGCTTGGGGGACCCTCAAGAGACCCAGTACTTC. This gives the protein CASSLGDPQETQYF.

This clonotype has a count of ten or more. The rearrangement joins TRBV12-3 or TRBV12-4 to TRBJ1-5; maybe TRBD1 (5 bases). There are 16 residues in the CDR3. Trimming removed 7 bases at V and 2 bases at J, with 18 bases between. CDR3 nucleotides: TGTGCCAGCACCCCGGGTTCGGGGCAAGGCAATCAGCCCCAGCATTTT. Translated, it gives CASTPGSGQGNQPQHF.

This chain uses TRBV2 with TRBJ2-3, with D hard to call. V lost 6 bases and J 8 bases, leaving 12 bases between the germline ends. There are 12 residues in the CDR3. CDR1 is SNHLY, CDR2 FYNNEI, per germline. The CDR3 sequence: CASRDPLATQYF. CDR3 bases: TGTGCCAGCAGAGACCCATTGGCTACGCAGTATTTT.

The table lists this clonotype with many counts. This CDR3 is CASSTQGGQGANTIYF. CDR3 in DNA: TGTGCCAGCAGCACCCAAGGCGGACAGGGGGCGAACACCATATATTTT. J is TRBJ1-3 and V is TRBV7-9; 11 bases align to TRBD1. Germline lookup yields CDR1 SEHNR and CDR2 FQNEAQ (reference sequence). V trimming: 5 bases; J trimming: 7 bases; junction bases outside the gene matches: 10. The CDR3 contains 16 residues.

Only a few counts were recorded for this clonotype. This chain connects TRBV24-1 to TRBJ2-1, with 9 nucleotides matching TRBD2. The CDR3 runs 17 residues. Germline V lookup: CDR1 KGHDR, CDR2 SFDVKD. The ends lost 4 bases at V and 5 bases at J; junction bases unmatched: 11. The chain's CDR3 is CATSDPSGTPFDNEQFF. In DNA form, the CDR3 reads TGTGCCACCAGTGACCCTAGCGGGACGCCTTTTGACAATGAGCAGTTCTTC.

In this sample, this clonotype turned up many times. The V and J genes are TRBV28 and TRBJ2-7; D is unresolved. V was trimmed by 1 base and J by 0 bases, leaving 4 bases between them. Looked up from germline, CDR1 is MDHEN and CDR2 is SYDVKM. The CDR3 is made up of 13 amino acids. The CDR3 DNA sequence: TGTGCCAGCAGTTTATTGACCTCCTACGAGCAGTACTTC. Translation gives CASSLLTSYEQYF.

This clonotype was seen a few times. This chain connects TRBV27 to TRBJ2-7; D ambiguous. This CDR3 has 15 amino acids. Germline-derived CDR1 and CDR2 are MNHEY and SMNVEV (reference sequence). The germline V and J ends were trimmed by 2 bases and 6 bases, with 17 bases remaining between them. DNA for the CDR3: TGTGCCAGCAGTTTAGGTCGCAGGTTGAGTGGCGAGCAGTACTTC. This gives the protein CASSLGRRLSGEQYF.

This clonotype appeared a few times. This chain joins TRBV20-1 and TRBJ2-6; D possibly matches TRBD1 or TRBD2 (5 bases each). With 3 bases removed from V and 0 bases from J, the gap between germline ends came to 12 bases. This CDR3 is 16 amino acids long. Germline V gene data show CDR1 as DFQATT and CDR2 as SNEGSKA (reference sequence). The CDR3 region is CSASGEGSSGANVLTF. Here the CDR3 DNA reads TGCAGTGCTAGCGGTGAGGGGAGCTCTGGGGCCAACGTCCTGACTTTC.

This clonotype has a handful of counts. This chain joins TRBV7-9 and TRBJ2-6, with TRBD1 as a possible D gene (6 bases). V lost 5 bases to trimming and J lost 4 bases, with 15 bases between them. The CDR3 has 16 amino acids. CDR1 and CDR2 (germline): SEHNR, FQNEAQ (reference sequence). The CDR3 coding sequence is TGTGCCAGCAGCCCCACAGGGTCAACGGGGGCCAACGTCCTGACTTTC. Translation gives CASSPTGSTGANVLTF.

This clonotype has just a few counts. This rearrangement joins TRBV18 to TRBJ2-1, with D maybe TRBD1 (6 bases). V dropped 4 bases and J dropped 6 bases, with 10 bases sitting between them. Germline loops: CDR1 KGHSH, CDR2 LQKENI. The CDR3 has 13 residues. Here the CDR3 DNA reads TGTGCCAGCTCACTTAAGACAGGCAATGAGCAGTTCTTC. It encodes CASSLKTGNEQFF.

As concerns this clonotype: The DNA is left out, because the CDR3 cannot be placed on it with certainty; the CDR3 is given as TCRdb lists it. The chain carries TRBV27 and TRBJ1-2; the table gives TRBD1 as D, unverified against the DNA. Looked up from germline, CDR1 is MNHEY and CDR2 is SMNVEV (reference sequence). The length of the CDR3 is 14 amino acids, counting both ends. CDR3 loop: CASSFGGGTGVHTF.

This sequence joins TRBV5-1 and TRBJ2-2; 10 bases map to TRBD2. The ends lost 0 bases at V and 5 bases at J; junction bases unmatched: 4. This CDR3 has 16 residues. Germline CDR1 reads SGHRS; CDR2 reads YFSETQ. The CDR3 nucleotides read TGCGCCAGCAGCTTGGCCGGGACTAGCGCTACCGGGGAGCTGTTTTTT. Translation gives CASSLAGTSATGELFF.

This sequence joins TRBV18 and TRBJ2-2; 7 bases line up with TRBD2. V dropped 2 bases and J dropped 2; count of bases not matched to a gene: 8. The CDR3 is 17 residues long. The germline V gene encodes CDR1 KGHSH and CDR2 LQKENI. CDR3 sequence reads: CASSPLGLAANTGELFF. The CDR3 nucleotides are TGTGCCAGCTCACCATTAGGCCTAGCGGCAAACACCGGGGAGCTGTTTTTT.

The sample holds a few counts of this clonotype. The chain joins TRBV20-1 to TRBJ2-3; 10 bases map to TRBD2. The trim removed 2 bases at V and 3 bases at J, leaving 2 bases unmatched. This CDR3 region has 14 residues. CDR1 DFQATT and CDR2 SNEGSKA come from the germline V gene (reference sequence). The CDR3 loop reads CSARPSGSTDTQYF. The CDR3 DNA is TGCAGTGCTAGACCTAGCGGGAGTACAGATACGCAGTATTTT.

This chain joins TRBV12-3 or TRBV12-4 and TRBJ2-7, with TRBD2 as a possible D gene (7 bases). Trimming removed 6 bases from V and 6 bases from J, with 21 bases in between. The length of the CDR3 is 15 residues. The CDR3 DNA sequence: TGTGCCAGCAGACCGACGAGGGGGGGCCGAGGCGAGCAGTACTTC. It is translated as CASRPTRGGRGEQYF.

The chain carries TRBV14 and TRBJ1-2, with D tentatively TRBD1 (6 bases). The V end was cut by 4 bases, the J end by 6 bases, with 15 bases between. CDR1 and CDR2 (germline): SGHDN, FVKESK. The CDR3 totals 14 residues. CDR3 DNA sequence: TGTGCCAGCAGCCCCTACAGGGTTACGGATGGCTACACCTTC. This encodes CASSPYRVTDGYTF.

V gene TRBV25-1 combines with J gene TRBJ1-6; 7 bases are a match to TRBD1. The V segment lost 4 bases and the J segment 9 bases; nucleotides outside the gene matches: 9. The germline V gene has CDR1 MGHDK and CDR2 SYGVNS. This CDR3 is built from 15 residues. In DNA form, the CDR3 reads TGTGCCAGCAGTGGGTTCAGGGGGGATATTTCACCCCTCCACTTT. Its translation: CASSGFRGDISPLHF.

This clonotype was observed many times. V usage is TRBV6-1 and J usage is TRBJ2-7; 7 positions match TRBD2. Germline values: CDR1 MNHNS, CDR2 SASEGT. This CDR3 is built from 15 residues. J gave up 3 bases and V 7 bases, and 12 bases lay outside the gene matches. As DNA, the CDR3 is TGTGCCAGCATAAAAAATCGGGACTACCTCTACGAGCAGTACTTC. Translation: CASIKNRDYLYEQYF.

This clonotype showed up just a few times. The V and J genes are TRBV7-9 and TRBJ2-3; possibly TRBD1 for D (6 bases). This CDR3 is 15 amino acids long. Germline lookup yields CDR1 SEHNR and CDR2 FQNEAQ (reference sequence). The V end was cut by 5 bases, the J end by 5 bases, with 17 bases between. CDR3: CASSVGTLQGDTQYF. The CDR3 DNA reads TGTGCCAGCAGCGTCGGGACACTTCAGGGAGATACGCAGTATTTT.

The chain joins TRBV6-2 or TRBV6-3 to TRBJ2-7, with 8 bases matching TRBD1. CDR1 and CDR2 from the germline V gene are MNHEY and SVGEGT. The CDR3 length is 14 residues. With V trimmed by 5 bases and J by 6 bases, 9 bases remained unmatched. CDR3 nucleotide sequence: TGTGCCAGCAGTGGACGGACAGGGTTTTTCGAGCAGTACTTC. It translates to CASSGRTGFFEQYF.

The gene calls are TRBV20-1 and TRBJ2-7; TRBD1 matches 7 bases. V trimming: 5 bases; J trimming: 0 bases; junction bases outside the gene matches: 7. CDR3 length equals 14 residues. Germline V lookup: CDR1 DFQATT, CDR2 SNEGSKA (reference sequence). CDR3 nucleotide sequence: TGCAGTGCTTGGATAGGACAGGCCTCCTACGAGCAGTACTTC. Residues: CSAWIGQASYEQYF.

The sample holds a few counts of this clonotype. The CDR3: CAISESDRLSGNTIYF. The CDR3 coding sequence is TGTGCCATCAGTGAGTCGGACAGGCTCTCTGGAAACACCATATATTTT. J is TRBJ1-3 and V is TRBV10-3; 7 nucleotides line up with TRBD1. CDR1 is ENHRY, CDR2 SYGVKD, per germline. The CDR3 sequence is 16 residues long. The junction had 2 bases not matched to a gene; V was cut back by 0 bases and J by 0 bases.

This chain connects TRBV5-1 to TRBJ1-2; 12 bases are shared with TRBD1. The CDR3 contains 14 residues. J gave up 7 bases and V 4 bases, and 5 bases lay outside the gene matches. Germline CDR1 and CDR2: SGHRS and YFSETQ. CDR3 sequence reads: CASSPGTGGSGYTF. CDR3 in DNA: TGCGCCAGCAGCCCTGGGACAGGGGGCTCTGGCTACACCTTC.

This clonotype was found many times. This chain joins TRBV29-1 and TRBJ1-4; D not resolved. The V gene's germline CDR1 is SQVTM and CDR2 ANQGSEA. Trimming removed 6 bases from V and 0 bases from J, with 5 bases in between. CDR3 length: 12 amino acids. The CDR3 bases are TGCAGCGTGGTTACAACTAATGAAAAACTGTTTTTT. Protein product: CSVVTTNEKLFF.

There are a few counts of this clonotype. V usage is TRBV7-3 and J usage is TRBJ2-1; D might be TRBD2 (6 bases). Per germline, CDR1 SGHTA and CDR2 FQGTGA. V gave up 5 bases and J gave up 4 bases, with 9 bases separating them. CDR3 length: 13 residues. In DNA, the CDR3 is TGTGCCAGCAGCGGGGACTTTTACAATGAGCAGTTCTTC. This encodes CASSGDFYNEQFF. The variable domain in full, completed from reference TRBV7-3 and TRBJ2-1, reads GAGVSQTPSNKVTEKGKYVELRCDPISGHTALYWYRQSLGQGPEFLIYFQGTGAADDSGLPNDRFFAVRPEGSVSTLKIQRTERGDSAVYLCASSGDFYNEQFFGPGTRLTVL.

This clonotype was observed at least ten times. The gene calls are TRBV3-1 and TRBJ1-1; no reliable D call. This CDR3 spans 12 amino acids. The V end lost 5 bases, the J end lost 5 bases, and 9 bases lay between the germline ends. Germline V gene lookup returns CDR1 LGHDT and CDR2 YNNKEL (reference sequence). CDR3 bases: TGTGCCAGCAGCTACTTAAGGACTGAAGCTTTCTTT. Translated: CASSYLRTEAFF.